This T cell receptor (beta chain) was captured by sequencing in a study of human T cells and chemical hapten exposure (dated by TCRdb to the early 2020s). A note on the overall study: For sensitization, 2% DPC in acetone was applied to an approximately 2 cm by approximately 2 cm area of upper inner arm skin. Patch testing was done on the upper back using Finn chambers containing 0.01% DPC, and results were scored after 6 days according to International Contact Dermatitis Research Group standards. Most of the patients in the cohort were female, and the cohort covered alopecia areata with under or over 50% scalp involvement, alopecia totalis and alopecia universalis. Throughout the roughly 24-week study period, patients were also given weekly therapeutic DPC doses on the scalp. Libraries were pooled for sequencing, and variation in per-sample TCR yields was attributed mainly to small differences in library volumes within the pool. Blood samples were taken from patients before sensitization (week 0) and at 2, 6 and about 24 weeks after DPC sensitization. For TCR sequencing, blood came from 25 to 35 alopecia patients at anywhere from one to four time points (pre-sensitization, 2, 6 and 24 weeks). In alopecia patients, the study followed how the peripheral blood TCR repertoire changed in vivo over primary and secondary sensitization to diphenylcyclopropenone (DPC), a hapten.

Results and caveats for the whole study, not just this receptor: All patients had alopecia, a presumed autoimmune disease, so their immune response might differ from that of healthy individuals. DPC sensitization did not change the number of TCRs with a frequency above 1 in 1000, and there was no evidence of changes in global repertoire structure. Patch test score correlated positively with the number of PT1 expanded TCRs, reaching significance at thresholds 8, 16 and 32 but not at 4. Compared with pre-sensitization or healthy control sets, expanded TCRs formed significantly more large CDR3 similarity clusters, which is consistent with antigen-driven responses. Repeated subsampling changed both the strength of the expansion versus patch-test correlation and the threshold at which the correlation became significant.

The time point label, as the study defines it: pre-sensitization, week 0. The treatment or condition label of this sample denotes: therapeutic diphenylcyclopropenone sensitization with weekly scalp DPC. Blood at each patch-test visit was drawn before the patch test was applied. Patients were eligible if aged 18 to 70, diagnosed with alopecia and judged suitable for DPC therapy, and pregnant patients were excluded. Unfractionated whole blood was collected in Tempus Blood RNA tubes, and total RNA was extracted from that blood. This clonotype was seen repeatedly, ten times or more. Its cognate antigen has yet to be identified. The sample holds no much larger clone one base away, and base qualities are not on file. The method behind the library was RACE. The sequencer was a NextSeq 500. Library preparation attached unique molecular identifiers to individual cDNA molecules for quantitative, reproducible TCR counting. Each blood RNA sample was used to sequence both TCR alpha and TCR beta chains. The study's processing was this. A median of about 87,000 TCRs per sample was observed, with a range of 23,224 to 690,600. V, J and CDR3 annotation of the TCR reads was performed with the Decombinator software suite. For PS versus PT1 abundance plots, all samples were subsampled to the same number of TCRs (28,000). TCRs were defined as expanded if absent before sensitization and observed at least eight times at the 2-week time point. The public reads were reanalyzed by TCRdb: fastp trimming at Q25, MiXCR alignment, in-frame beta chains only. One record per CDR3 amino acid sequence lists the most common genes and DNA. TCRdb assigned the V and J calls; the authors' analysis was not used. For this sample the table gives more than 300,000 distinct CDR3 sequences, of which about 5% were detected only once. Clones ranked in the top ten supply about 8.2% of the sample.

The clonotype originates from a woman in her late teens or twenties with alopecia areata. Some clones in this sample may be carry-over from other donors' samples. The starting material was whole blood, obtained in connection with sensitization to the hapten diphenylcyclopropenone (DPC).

CDR3 reads: CSAPDRASPLHF. The DNA sequence is TGCAGTGCCCCGGACAGGGCCTCACCCCTCCACTTT. The chain is encoded by TRBV20-1 joined to TRBJ1-6; 8 nucleotides in the junction match TRBD1. The CDR3 holds 12 amino acids from the cysteine to the phenylalanine. Only the CDR3 DNA stays, 36 bases, in frame from base 1. CDR1 and CDR2, looked up from the germline V gene (reference sequence), are DFQATT and SNEGSKA. The V end gives up 6 bases and the J end 10 bases, leaving 5 bases in the junction not matched to a gene.